Below, 17 T cell receptor beta chains from the same sample are listed, as sequenced in a study of blood T cell repertoires in COVID-19. Only in-frame clones appear in the TCRdb table, and some are missing; sequencing was by immunoSEQ multiplex PCR. The table shows under 95,000 clones, with approximately 88% occurring only once. The sequenced material came from peripheral blood. The source of these receptors is a woman in her forties or fifties with acute or convalescent COVID-19.

The chain combines TRBV27 with TRBJ1-1; 11 nucleotides agree with TRBD1. CDR3 length equals 14 residues. CDR1 and CDR2 (germline): MNHEY, SMNVEV (reference sequence). V lost 6 bases, J lost 4 bases, and 4 bases stayed unmatched. In DNA form, the CDR3 reads TGTGCCAGCAGCCCTGGGACAGGGGGCACTGAAGCTTTCTTT. It translates to CASSPGTGGTEAFF.

The gene calls are TRBV4-1 and TRBJ2-1, with a weak D call TRBD1 (5 bases). The CDR3 is 15 amino acids. V lost 4 bases and J lost 3, with 13 bases in between. Germline loops: CDR1 MGHRA, CDR2 YSYEKL. CDR3 amino acids: CASSPQGVIYNEQFF. CDR3 nucleotide sequence: TGCGCCAGCAGCCCCCAGGGCGTAATCTACAATGAGCAGTTCTTC.

The gene calls are TRBV5-6 and TRBJ2-3; D call uncertain. V lost 4 bases and J 2 bases, leaving 14 bases between the germline ends. The CDR3 runs 15 residues. Looked up from germline, CDR1 is SGHDT and CDR2 is YYEEEE. The CDR3 loop reads CASSLTESPTDTQYF. CDR3 in DNA: TGTGCCAGCAGCCTAACAGAGTCCCCCACAGATACGCAGTATTTT.

The chain carries TRBV30 and TRBJ1-5; 12 bases are a match to TRBD1. The junction had 9 bases not matched to a gene; V was cut back by 3 bases and J by 6 bases. Germline assignment: CDR1 GTSNPN and CDR2 SVGIG (reference sequence). This CDR3 has 16 amino acids. As DNA, the CDR3 is TGTGCCTGGAGGCCGGGACAGGGGGCTTTCGGTCAGCCCCAGCATTTT. Protein product: CAWRPGQGAFGQPQHF.

The rearrangement joins TRBV7-3 to TRBJ1-2, with D possibly TRBD1 on 5 matching bases. CDR1 and CDR2 from the germline V gene are SGHTA and FQGTGA. The CDR3 sequence is 13 residues long. Trimming pared 5 bases from V and 6 bases from J, leaving 13 bases between. This CDR3 is CASSPGGVNGYTF. The CDR3 DNA follows: TGTGCCAGCAGCCCGGGGGGGGTCAATGGCTACACCTTC.

This chain joins TRBV5-4 and TRBJ2-3; a possible D gene is TRBD2 (5 bases). The V end lost 2 bases, the J end lost 0 bases, and 10 bases lay between the germline ends. CDR1 and CDR2 (germline): SGHNT, YYREEE (reference sequence). The CDR3 has 15 amino acids. CDR3 region: CASSFSETSTDTQYF. CDR3 coding DNA: TGTGCCAGCAGCTTTAGCGAAACAAGCACAGATACGCAGTATTTT.

The chain combines TRBV15 with TRBJ2-1; 8 bases line up with TRBD2. Looked up from germline, CDR1 is LNHNV and CDR2 is YYDKDF (reference sequence). V shed 4 bases, J shed 6 bases, and the junction held 11 bases outside the gene matches. The CDR3 length is 16 residues. CDR3: CATSIAGTSGFNEQFF. CDR3 sequence (DNA): TGTGCCACCAGCATCGCGGGAACTAGCGGATTCAATGAGCAGTTCTTC.

The V and J genes are TRBV4-1 and TRBJ1-2, with 8 bases identical to TRBD1. The germline V gene has CDR1 MGHRA and CDR2 YSYEKL. Trimming at V came to 0 bases and at J to 5 bases, leaving 5 bases not matched to a gene. CDR3 length equals 15 residues. This CDR3 is CASSQDAGTGYGYTF. DNA of the CDR3: TGCGCCAGCAGCCAAGATGCCGGGACAGGTTATGGCTACACCTTC.

This chain joins TRBV10-3 and TRBJ2-3; 7 bases are shared with TRBD1. CDR3 length: 15 residues. The germline V gene encodes CDR1 ENHRY and CDR2 SYGVKD. V was clipped by 7 bases and J by 0 bases; unmatched bases: 7. CDR3 sequence: CAINRDSFSTDTQYF. The CDR3 DNA reads as TGTGCCATCAACCGGGACAGCTTTAGCACAGATACGCAGTATTTT.

This chain connects TRBV18 to TRBJ2-7; possibly TRBD1 for D (6 bases). The CDR3 spans 15 residues. Trimming took off 2 bases at V and 3 bases at J, with 14 bases between the two ends. Germline V gene sequence: CDR1 KGHSH, CDR2 LQKENI. This CDR3 reads CASSPASQGLYEQYF. The CDR3 DNA reads as TGTGCCAGCTCACCAGCTTCACAGGGTCTCTACGAGCAGTACTTC.

This clone has just a few counts. The gene calls are TRBV6-5 and TRBJ1-2; D might be TRBD1 (5 bases). Looked up from germline, CDR1 is MNHEY and CDR2 is SVGAGI. Trimming cost V 6 bases and J 5 bases, with 13 bases left between them. CDR3 size: 13 residues. Written as DNA, the CDR3 is TGTGCCAGCAGGCTCAGTCAGGGTTATGGCTACACCTTC. It translates to CASRLSQGYGYTF.

There are a few counts of this clone. This rearrangement joins TRBV5-4 to TRBJ1-2; 10 positions agree with TRBD1. The ends lost 4 bases at V and 1 base at J; junction bases unmatched: 10. Germline V gene lookup returns CDR1 SGHNT and CDR2 YYREEE (reference sequence). This CDR3 has 17 amino acids. The CDR3: CASSPGTGAGINYGYTF. DNA for the CDR3: TGTGCCAGCAGCCCCGGGACAGGGGCTGGTATTAACTATGGCTACACCTTC.

The chain employs TRBV24-1 and TRBJ1-3; 7 bases match TRBD1. In germline, CDR1 is KGHDR, CDR2 SFDVKD. This CDR3 has 16 residues. Trimming cost V 6 bases and J 2 bases; bases outside gene matches: 9. The CDR3 spells CATSNGQVGAGNTIYF. As DNA, the CDR3 is TGTGCCACCAGTAATGGACAGGTCGGAGCTGGAAACACCATATATTTT.

Turning to this clone: The junction shows a germline mismatch at one end, possibly a read error. The chain combines TRBV9 with TRBJ1-1; 7 nucleotides line up with TRBD1. CDR1 and CDR2 from the germline V gene are SGDLS and YYNGEE. The CDR3 has 11 amino acids. The CDR3 DNA reads TGTGCCAGCAGCGCGTACCGTCCGACAGGGTTT. Its translation is CASSAYRPTGF.

The gene calls are TRBV2 and TRBJ2-3; TRBD2 might be the D (6 bases). The V and J ends lost 7 bases and 4 bases respectively, with 21 bases between them. This CDR3 is 16 amino acids long. Germline V gene sequence: CDR1 SNHLY, CDR2 FYNNEI. CDR3 in amino acids: CASTLGGGSSPDTQYF. CDR3 DNA sequence: TGTGCCAGCACGCTTGGGGGAGGCTCGTCTCCAGATACGCAGTATTTT.

This clone was counted a single time. This sequence joins TRBV5-4 and TRBJ2-3; TRBD2 might be the D (5 bases). V lost 1 base and J lost 1, with 10 bases in between. Germline lookup yields CDR1 SGHNT and CDR2 YYREEE (reference sequence). There are 15 residues in the CDR3. CDR3 sequence (DNA): TGTGCCAGCAGCTTGCCGGGGTCGGGCACAGATACGCAGTATTTT. Amino acids: CASSLPGSGTDTQYF.

The chain combines TRBV7-2 with TRBJ2-1; D not certain. CDR3 length equals 13 residues. Trimming removed 0 bases at V and 4 bases at J, with 4 bases between. CDR1 is SGHTA and CDR2 is FQGNSA in the germline V gene. The DNA of the CDR3 is TGTGCCAGCAGCTTAGCCCGGTACAATGAGCAGTTCTTC. Amino acids: CASSLARYNEQFF. The full variable domain, in which reference TRBV7-2 and TRBJ2-1 provide the parts outside the CDR3, is GAGVSQSPSNKVTEKGKDVELRCDPISGHTALYWYRQSLGQGLEFLIYFQGNSAPDKSGLPSDRFSAERTGGSVSTLTIQRTQQEDSAVYLCASSLARYNEQFFGPGTRLTVL.